One TCR beta chain is described in this entry. Its specificity is unknown. TCRdb independently ran MiXCR on the RT-PCR reads; one entry per CDR3 protein. Of around 540,000 distinct CDR3 sequences listed, approximately 10% are singletons. V dropped 4 bases and J dropped 10 bases, with 14 bases sitting between them. Germline V gives CDR1 MDHEN, CDR2 SYDVKM. The CDR3 sequence is 14 residues long. The data originate from a study of response to subunit inactivated influenza vaccine. Study-wide results and limits: The authors put forward the suggestion that each seasonal influenza vaccination may bring in only a limited number of new T cells.

The chain employs TRBV28 and TRBJ1-6, with no clear D. Source: PBMCs from blood, taken on the day of vaccination. The source is a man aged 45 to 65 who received an inactivated influenza vaccine. The CDR3 here is CASSSYTETSPLHF. DNA of the CDR3: TGTGCCAGCAGTTCCTACACGGAAACGTCACCCCTCCACTTT.